The 19 T cell receptor beta chains given below trace back to one sample, sequenced in a study of PD-1 blockade in classical Hodgkin lymphoma. TCRdb keeps only in-frame clones here, not all; method: immunoSEQ multiplex PCR. The sample lists 100,000 to 120,000 clones, around nine tenths seen once, with about 20% in the top ten. Time point defined: cycle 4 day 1 (C4D1), after 6 weeks of nivolumab. Every patient relapsed after autologous stem cell transplantation, and brentuximab vedotin exposure varied. The sample was peripheral blood mononuclear cells (PBMCs), taken before the fourth cycle of nivolumab. The source is a human donor with classical Hodgkin lymphoma.

This rearrangement joins TRBV19 to TRBJ2-7; D is possibly TRBD1 or TRBD2 (5 bases each). The V end lost 3 bases, the J end lost 5 bases, and 8 bases lay between the germline ends. The germline CDR1 and CDR2 sequences are LNHDA and SQIVND (reference sequence). The CDR3 loop spans 12 amino acids. The CDR3 DNA reads as TGTGCCAGTAGTATTGGGGGTCACGAGCAGTACTTC. It translates to CASSIGGHEQYF.

V is TRBV6-5 and J is TRBJ2-1; D remains unclear. V was trimmed by 5 bases and J by 8 bases, leaving 16 bases between them. Germline-derived CDR1 and CDR2 are MNHEY and SVGAGI. The CDR3 contains 14 residues. The CDR3 DNA reads TGTGCCAGCAGTCGATTAGCTGGGTTGGATGAGCAGTTCTTC. It codes for CASSRLAGLDEQFF.

A single count supports this clone. The J gene is TRBJ2-5, the V gene TRBV28, with D maybe TRBD1 (5 bases). Trimming stripped 4 bases from V and 1 base from J, with 10 bases between. The CDR3 consists of 14 residues. The V gene's germline CDR1 is MDHEN and CDR2 SYDVKM. DNA of the CDR3: TGTGCCAGCAGTTCCACAGGCGTCCAAGAGACCCAGTACTTC. Its translation is CASSSTGVQETQYF.

V and J are TRBV19 and TRBJ2-7; the match to TRBD2 covers 9 bases. This CDR3 contains 17 residues. Per germline, CDR1 LNHDA and CDR2 SQIVND (reference sequence). Trimming at V came to 6 bases and at J to 4 bases, leaving 16 bases not matched to a gene. CDR3 in amino acids: CASSPGGPGLALYEQYF. The CDR3 DNA follows: TGTGCCAGTAGCCCGGGGGGCCCGGGACTAGCTCTATACGAGCAGTACTTC.

Here the CDR3 DNA reads TGTGCCTCCGCTTCAGGGGCTAACAATGAGCAGTTCTTC. Its protein product is CASASGANNEQFF. The J gene is TRBJ2-1, the V gene TRBV27; D may be TRBD1 (6 bases). Germline V gives CDR1 MNHEY, CDR2 SMNVEV (reference sequence). The CDR3 is 13 amino acids. Trimming pared 11 bases from V and 5 bases from J, leaving 16 bases between.

The rearrangement uses TRBV5-6 and TRBJ2-7, with 11 bases that match TRBD1. The CDR3 extends over 14 amino acids. Germline V lookup: CDR1 SGHDT, CDR2 YYEEEE. With V trimmed by 5 bases and J by 4 bases, 5 bases remained unmatched. The CDR3 nucleotides are TGTGCCAGCAGTCCCGGGACAGGGGGATACGAGCAGTACTTC. Translating gives CASSPGTGGYEQYF.

The chain carries TRBV9 and TRBJ2-7; 9 bases are shared with TRBD2. The CDR3 extends over 14 amino acids. Germline lookup yields CDR1 SGDLS and CDR2 YYNGEE. The V gene end was trimmed by 3 bases and the J gene end by 2 bases; junction bases not matched to a gene: 3. The CDR3 bases are TGTGCCAGCAGCGGTAGCGGGAGCGCCTACGAGCAGTACTTC. This sequence encodes CASSGSGSAYEQYF.

This clone has a single count. This chain uses TRBV28 with TRBJ1-3; D is unclear. CDR1 and CDR2 from the germline V gene are MDHEN and SYDVKM. The V gene lost 3 bases and the J gene lost 0 bases, with 12 bases spanning the gap. The CDR3 has 16 amino acids. CDR3 nucleotide sequence: TGTGCCAGCAGTTTGGTAGGGAAAGACTCTGGAAACACCATATATTTT. Protein sequence: CASSLVGKDSGNTIYF.

The gene calls are TRBV4-1 and TRBJ2-1; 7 positions agree with TRBD2. V shed 4 bases, J shed 10 bases, and the junction held 19 bases outside the gene matches. The germline CDR1 and CDR2 sequences are MGHRA and YSYEKL. The CDR3 has 17 residues. CDR3: CASSPTQLAKKRDEQFF. CDR3 in DNA: TGCGCCAGCAGCCCAACGCAACTAGCGAAGAAACGGGACGAGCAGTTCTTC.

This clone was seen only once. The V gene is TRBV4-3, the J gene TRBJ2-1; 8 nucleotides match TRBD2. The CDR3 spans 19 residues. J gave up 0 bases and V 3 bases, and 13 bases lay outside the gene matches. Germline lookup yields CDR1 LGHNA and CDR2 YSLEER. This chain's CDR3 is CASSHSGASGFSSYNEQFF. CDR3 DNA sequence: TGCGCCAGCAGCCACTCCGGGGCTAGCGGGTTCAGCTCCTACAATGAGCAGTTCTTC.

The chain uses TRBV6-1 and TRBJ2-1; TRBD1 might be the D (5 bases). This CDR3 region has 16 residues. V was pared by 2 bases and J by 8 bases, with 19 bases between. The germline CDR1 and CDR2 sequences are MNHNS and SASEGT. This chain's CDR3 is CASSENVQGMSDEQFF. The CDR3 nucleotides are TGTGCCAGCAGTGAAAATGTGCAGGGAATGTCTGATGAGCAGTTCTTC.

V usage is TRBV23-1 and J usage is TRBJ2-4, with 8 bases matching TRBD2. TRBV23-1 is an ORF; its function is uncertain. V lost 0 bases and J lost 1; bases outside the gene matches: 17. The CDR3 is 21 residues long. The chain's CDR3 is CASSQSIASGSLMRAKNIQYF. The CDR3 bases are TGCGCCAGCAGTCAATCGATCGCCAGCGGGAGTCTAATGCGGGCCAAAAACATTCAGTACTTC.

The J gene is TRBJ1-1, the V gene TRBV11-2, with 8 bases matching TRBD1. Germline V gene data show CDR1 as SGHAT and CDR2 as FQNNGV. Trimming at V came to 5 bases and at J to 4 bases, leaving 6 bases not matched to a gene. The CDR3 totals 14 residues. CDR3 nucleotides: TGTGCCAGCAGCCCTGACAGGGGACGCACTGAAGCTTTCTTT. Amino acids: CASSPDRGRTEAFF.

The gene calls are TRBV7-9 and TRBJ2-6; D is uncertain. The CDR3 consists of 14 residues. CDR1 and CDR2 (germline): SEHNR, FQNEAQ (reference sequence). Trimming left V 7 bases short and J 4 bases short, with 11 bases between. The CDR3 protein is CASTPRTGANVLTF. The CDR3 coding sequence is TGTGCCAGCACCCCTCGGACCGGGGCCAACGTCCTGACTTTC.

The chain recombines TRBV27 with TRBJ2-5; TRBD1 is a possible D gene (5 bases). V lost 2 bases to trimming and J lost 5 bases, with 9 bases between them. Germline CDR1 is MNHEY and CDR2 is SMNVEV (reference sequence). CDR3 length: 13 amino acids. CDR3 region: CASSLSSGETQYF. Written as DNA, the CDR3 is TGTGCCAGCAGTTTAAGTTCAGGGGAGACCCAGTACTTC.

About this clone itself: An end of the junction does not agree with germline; a read error may underlie this. The chain couples TRBV30 to TRBJ1-1; 10 bases map to TRBD1. Germline V CDR1 and CDR2: GTSNPN, SVGIG (reference sequence). This CDR3 has 11 residues. The CDR3 DNA follows: TGTGCCCTCCGGGACAGGGGTATCCAAGAGTTT. Translation gives CALRDRGIQEF.

The chain has TRBV14 and TRBJ1-3; D unclear. The germline V gene encodes CDR1 SGHDN and CDR2 FVKESK. There are 15 residues in the CDR3. Trimming removed 1 base from V and 0 bases from J, with 7 bases in between. The CDR3 DNA sequence: TGTGCCAGCAGCCAAGCGGGCTCCTCTGGAAACACCATATATTTT. Amino acid sequence: CASSQAGSSGNTIYF.

The chain joins TRBV18 to TRBJ2-2; TRBD1 might be the D (5 bases). The CDR3 has 15 residues. V was trimmed by 3 bases and J by 8 bases, leaving 16 bases between them. The germline V gene encodes CDR1 KGHSH and CDR2 LQKENI. The CDR3 DNA reads as TGTGCCAGCTCACCGACGCAGGGCTCCGAAGGGGAGCTGTTTTTT. It specifies CASSPTQGSEGELFF.

The chain is built from TRBV25-1 and TRBJ2-5; 7 bases agree with TRBD1. Trimming at V came to 5 bases and at J to 5 bases, leaving 14 bases not matched to a gene. This CDR3 has 16 amino acids. CDR1 MGHDK and CDR2 SYGVNS come from the germline V gene. In DNA form, the CDR3 reads TGTGCCAGCAGTACAGCCTCGACAGGGAGAGGGGAGACCCAGTACTTC. It specifies CASSTASTGRGETQYF. Supplemented by reference TRBV25-1 and TRBJ2-5, the full variable domain reads EADIYQTPRYLVIGTGKKITLECSQTMGHDKMYWYQQDPGMELHLIHYSYGVNSTEKGDLSSESTVSRIRTEHFPLTLESARPSHTSQYLCASSTASTGRGETQYFGPGTRLLVL.